What follows are 22 T cell receptor beta chains derived from one specimen sequenced in a study of blood T cell repertoires in COVID-19. Some clones are missing from TCRdb's copy, which holds only in-frame ones; the method was immunoSEQ multiplex PCR. The data hold 200,000 to 250,000 clones, with almost 90% observed a single time. The sample consisted of PBMCs or T cells enriched from blood (not recorded which). These receptors were taken from a young man who had been exposed to COVID-19.

V usage is TRBV2 and J usage is TRBJ2-2, with D unclear. Trimming took off 7 bases at V and 3 bases at J, with 18 bases between the two ends. The germline CDR1 and CDR2 sequences are SNHLY and FYNNEI. The CDR3 is made up of 16 amino acids. For the CDR3, the DNA is TGTGCCAGCACCCCACCTGGAGTCGGATACACCGGGGAGCTGTTTTTT. Its translation is CASTPPGVGYTGELFF. The full variable domain, completed using reference TRBV2 and TRBJ2-2, is EPEVTQTPSHQVTQMGQEVILRCVPISNHLYFYWYRQILGQKVEFLVSFYNNEISEKSEIFDDQFSVERPDGSNFTLKIRSTKLEDSAMYFCASTPPGVGYTGELFFGEGSRLTVL.

Regarding this clone: The sample contains more than one DNA sequence encoding this CDR3. In nucleotides, the CDR3 is TGTGCCAGCAGCGTAGCAGGGATTAACTATGGCTACACCTTC. It encodes CASSVAGINYGYTF. The chain employs TRBV9 and TRBJ1-2; perhaps TRBD1 as D (5 bases). The germline V gene encodes CDR1 SGDLS and CDR2 YYNGEE. The CDR3 loop spans 14 amino acids. V lost 0 bases, J lost 1 base, and 7 bases lay in between.

This chain links TRBV4-1 with TRBJ1-2; D unclear. This CDR3 is 16 amino acids long. Germline V lookup: CDR1 MGHRA, CDR2 YSYEKL. With 2 bases removed from V and 8 bases from J, the gap between germline ends came to 21 bases. The CDR3 loop reads CASSQSVSPSAWGYTF. In nucleotides, the CDR3 is TGCGCCAGCAGCCAATCTGTCAGTCCATCCGCTTGGGGCTACACCTTC.

V is TRBV27 and J is TRBJ2-2; possibly TRBD1 for D (5 bases). CDR1 and CDR2 from the germline V gene are MNHEY and SMNVEV (reference sequence). The V end lost 3 bases, the J end lost 7 bases, and 12 bases lay between the germline ends. The CDR3 runs 14 residues. CDR3 bases: TGTGCCAGCAGTTTGGGGCAGGGTGGCGGGGAGCTGTTTTTT. Translated, it gives CASSLGQGGGELFF.

The chain carries TRBV9 and TRBJ2-4; 7 nucleotides agree with TRBD1. The germline CDR1 and CDR2 sequences are SGDLS and YYNGEE. The CDR3 has 15 amino acids. The trim removed 4 bases at V and 6 bases at J, leaving 10 bases unmatched. DNA of the CDR3: TGTGCCAGCAGCCCCCCAGGGGGAGAGGGAAACATTCAGTACTTC. It yields the protein CASSPPGGEGNIQYF.

The chain employs TRBV30 and TRBJ1-6; D ambiguous. V was clipped by 2 bases and J by 8 bases, with 10 bases between them. The CDR3 contains 13 residues. Per germline, CDR1 GTSNPN and CDR2 SVGIG (reference sequence). CDR3 nucleotide sequence: TGTGCCTGGAGTTCCCAGAGGGATTCACCCCTCCACTTT. This translates into CAWSSQRDSPLHF.

This chain joins TRBV6-5 and TRBJ2-3, with a possible D match to TRBD2 (7 bases). Trimming removed 10 bases at V and 1 base at J, with 12 bases between. Germline V gene lookup returns CDR1 MNHEY and CDR2 SVGAGI. The CDR3 loop spans 13 amino acids. CDR3: CATRGAGTDTQYF. Written as DNA, the CDR3 is TGTGCCACCCGGGGGGCCGGCACAGATACGCAGTATTTT.

The chain is built from TRBV12-3 or TRBV12-4 and TRBJ1-1; D remains unclear. V lost 0 bases and J 5 bases, leaving 7 bases between the germline ends. This CDR3 has 13 amino acids. The CDR3 loop reads CASSLAEGTEAFF. The DNA of the CDR3 is TGTGCCAGCAGTTTAGCCGAGGGAACTGAAGCTTTCTTT.

This chain joins TRBV21-1 and TRBJ1-5. TRBV21-1 is described as a pseudogene. The CDR3 extends over 14 amino acids. The CDR3 region is CASRTPRGEQPQHF. CDR3 DNA sequence: TGTGCCAGCAGAACACCGCGCGGAGAACAGCCCCAGCATTTT.

This chain links TRBV9 with TRBJ2-7; D may be TRBD2 (6 bases). Germline values: CDR1 SGDLS, CDR2 YYNGEE. Trimming cost V 0 bases and J 2 bases, with 12 bases left between them. The CDR3 spans 15 residues. The CDR3 loop reads CASSVAGEPAYEQYF. CDR3 sequence (DNA): TGTGCCAGCAGCGTAGCGGGGGAACCCGCCTACGAGCAGTACTTC.

This chain uses TRBV9 with TRBJ2-1; 10 bases agree with TRBD2. CDR1 and CDR2 from the germline V gene are SGDLS and YYNGEE. There are 17 residues in the CDR3. V lost 5 bases, J lost 3 bases, and 11 bases stayed unmatched. CDR3 nucleotides: TGTGCCAGCAGTCATAGTCGGCCTAGCGGGGGCTACAATGAGCAGTTCTTC. Translating it yields CASSHSRPSGGYNEQFF. The whole variable domain, filled in from reference TRBV9 and TRBJ2-1, reads DSGVTQTPKHLITATGQRVTLRCSPRSGDLSVYWYQQSLDQGLQFLIQYYNGEERAKGNILERFSAQQFPDLHSELNLSSLELGDSALYFCASSHSRPSGGYNEQFFGPGTRLTVL.

This clone was observed a few times. The V gene is TRBV6-2 or TRBV6-3, the J gene TRBJ2-3, with D hard to call. The CDR3 totals 14 residues. Germline CDR1 reads MNHEY; CDR2 reads SVGEGT. Trimming cost V 2 bases and J 2 bases, with 8 bases left between them. In DNA form, the CDR3 reads TGTGCCAGCAGTTACCGCGACTTCACAGATACGCAGTATTTT. Translated, it gives CASSYRDFTDTQYF.

The rearrangement links TRBV7-3 to TRBJ2-3; 7 nucleotides line up with TRBD2. Germline loops: CDR1 SGHTA, CDR2 FQGTGA. The trim removed 3 bases at V and 4 bases at J, leaving 7 bases unmatched. This CDR3 has 15 residues. For the CDR3, the DNA is TGTGCCAGCAGCTTTGGAGCGGGGTTTGCAGATACGCAGTATTTT. Translation: CASSFGAGFADTQYF.

The chain joins TRBV5-1 to TRBJ2-6; D is possibly TRBD1 (5 bases). Germline CDR1 is SGHRS and CDR2 is YFSETQ. The V and J ends lost 4 bases and 2 bases respectively, with 10 bases between them. The CDR3 length is 15 residues. CDR3 sequence (DNA): TGCGCCAGCAGCCCCGAAGGGGCTGGGGCCAACGTCCTGACTTTC. It translates to CASSPEGAGANVLTF.

This clone was counted a few times. This chain uses TRBV18 with TRBJ1-1, with 8 bases lining up with TRBD1. The CDR3 contains 15 residues. Germline loops: CDR1 KGHSH, CDR2 LQKENI. V shed 1 base, J shed 6 bases, and the junction held 7 bases outside the gene matches. CDR3 loop: CASSPRDRGRPEAFF. The CDR3 bases are TGTGCCAGCTCACCACGCGACAGGGGCCGGCCTGAAGCTTTCTTT.

The chain uses TRBV7-7 and TRBJ2-7, with D possibly being TRBD1 (5 bases). The V end was cut by 8 bases, the J end by 5 bases, with 19 bases between. The CDR3 is made up of 14 amino acids. Germline V lookup: CDR1 SSHAT, CDR2 FNYEAQ (reference sequence). The chain's CDR3 is CASEAGQNLDEQYF. In DNA form, the CDR3 reads TGTGCCAGCGAGGCAGGGCAAAACCTTGACGAGCAGTACTTC. The full variable domain, completed using reference TRBV7-7 and TRBJ2-7, is GAGVSQSPRYKVTKRGQDVTLRCDPISSHATLYWYQQALGQGPEFLTYFNYEAQPDKSGLPSDRFSAERPEGSISTLTIQRTEQRDSAMYRCASEAGQNLDEQYFGPGTRLTVT.

The chain combines TRBV10-3 with TRBJ2-5, with 7 bases matching TRBD1. The CDR3 totals 17 residues. The germline gives CDR1 ENHRY, CDR2 SYGVKD. V dropped 3 bases and J dropped 1; count of bases not matched to a gene: 11. In nucleotides, the CDR3 is TGTGCCATCAGTGATTCGGGACAGCGCCATCTCCAAGAGACCCAGTACTTC. Its translation is CAISDSGQRHLQETQYF.

The chain couples TRBV12-5 to TRBJ1-2; 8 bases are a match to TRBD1. With 6 bases clipped from V and 3 bases from J, the junction kept 3 bases outside the gene matches. Germline CDR1 LGHNT, CDR2 FRNRAP. The CDR3 has 13 residues. The CDR3 nucleotides read TGTGCTAGTGGGGACAGGGCGGACTATGGCTACACCTTC. This codes for CASGDRADYGYTF.

The CDR3 sequence: CASSVGGGPGDTQYF. CDR3 in DNA: TGTGCCAGCAGCGTAGGTGGGGGCCCTGGAGATACGCAGTATTTT. This chain uses TRBV9 with TRBJ2-3; maybe TRBD1 (6 bases). The CDR3 runs 15 residues. Germline-derived CDR1 and CDR2 are SGDLS and YYNGEE. V lost 0 bases and J 5 bases, leaving 13 bases between the germline ends. The full variable domain, in which reference TRBV9 and TRBJ2-3 provide the parts outside the CDR3, is DSGVTQTPKHLITATGQRVTLRCSPRSGDLSVYWYQQSLDQGLQFLIQYYNGEERAKGNILERFSAQQFPDLHSELNLSSLELGDSALYFCASSVGGGPGDTQYFGPGTRLTVL.

This chain uses TRBV10-3 with TRBJ1-3, with D possibly TRBD1 on 5 matching bases. CDR3 size: 14 residues. Germline V gene sequence: CDR1 ENHRY, CDR2 SYGVKD. The germline V and J ends were trimmed by 3 bases and 9 bases, with 15 bases remaining between them. The CDR3 sequence is CAISDPDSRGTIYF. The CDR3 DNA is TGTGCCATCAGTGACCCTGACAGTCGTGGCACCATATATTTT.

The V call is TRBV12-3 or TRBV12-4, the J call TRBJ1-6, with no clear D. The CDR3 sequence is 13 residues long. Between the trimmed V and J ends, which lost 8 bases and 4 bases, there was a span of 9 bases. The CDR3 sequence is CASRGSYNSPLHF. The CDR3 DNA is TGTGCCAGCCGGGGTTCTTATAATTCACCCCTCCACTTT.

The chain carries TRBV5-1 and TRBJ2-5; D possibly corresponds to TRBD2 (7 bases). The V and J ends lost 3 bases and 1 base respectively, with 10 bases between them. Per the germline V gene, CDR1 is SGHRS and CDR2 is YFSETQ. CDR3 length: 14 residues. CDR3 residues: CASSWGGPQETQYF. The DNA for the CDR3 is TGCGCCAGCAGCTGGGGGGGCCCCCAAGAGACCCAGTACTTC.